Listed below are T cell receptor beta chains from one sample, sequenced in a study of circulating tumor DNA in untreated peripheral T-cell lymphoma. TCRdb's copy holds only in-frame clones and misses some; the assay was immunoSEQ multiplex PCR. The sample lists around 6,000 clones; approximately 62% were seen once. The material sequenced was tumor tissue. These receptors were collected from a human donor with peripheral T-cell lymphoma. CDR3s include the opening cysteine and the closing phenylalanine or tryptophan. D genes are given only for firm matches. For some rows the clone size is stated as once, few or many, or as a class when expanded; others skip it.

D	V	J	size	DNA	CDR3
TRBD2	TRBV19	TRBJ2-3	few	TGTGCCAGTAAGACTAGCGGCACAGATACGCAGTATTTT	CASKTSGTDTQYF
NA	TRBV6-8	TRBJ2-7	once	TGTGCCAGCCGTGGAGGGGGGCGGGAGCGGTCCTACGAGCAGTACTTC	CASRGGGRERSYEQYF
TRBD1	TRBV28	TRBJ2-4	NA	TGTGCCAGCAGATCACCCGGGACAGGGGCCAAAAACATTCAGTACTTC	CASRSPGTGAKNIQYF
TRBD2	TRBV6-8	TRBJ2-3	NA	TGTGCCAGCAGGCGGACTAGCAGAGTCGAAGATACGCAGTATTTT	CASRRTSRVEDTQYF
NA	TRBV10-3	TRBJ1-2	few	TGTGCCATCAGTGAGTCTGAGGGGGACACAAGCAGGTATGGCTACACCTTC	CAISESEGDTSRYGYTF
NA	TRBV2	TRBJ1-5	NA	TGTGCCAGCAGTGGTCGCGGGTTTGAGCCCCAGCATTTT	CASSGRGFEPQHF
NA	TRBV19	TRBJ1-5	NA	TGTGCCAGTAGTATGGGGGACAATCAGCCCCAGCATTTT	CASSMGDNQPQHF
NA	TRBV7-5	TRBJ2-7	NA	TGTGCCAGCAGCTTAAGGCTAGCGGGGGGATACGAGCAGTACTTC	CASSLRLAGGYEQYF
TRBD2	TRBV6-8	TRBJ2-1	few	TGTGCCATCACCAAACGGGAGGGCTTCAATGAGCAGTTCTTC	CAITKREGFNEQFF
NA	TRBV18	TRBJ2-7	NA	TGTGCCAGCTCAGGAGCAGGGTCCCGGGGCTACGAGCAGTACTTC	CASSGAGSRGYEQYF
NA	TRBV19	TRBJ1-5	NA	TGTGCCAGTAGTATTGGGCGGGGCGGCGGCAATCAGCCCCAGCATTTT	CASSIGRGGGNQPQHF
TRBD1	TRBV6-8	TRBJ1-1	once	TGTGCCAGCAGTCCTCGGGACAGGTTGAACACTGAAGCTTTCTTT	CASSPRDRLNTEAFF
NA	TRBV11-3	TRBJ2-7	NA	TGTGCCAGCAGCTCCTCCACCCCGACGGACTACGAGCAGTACTTC	CASSSSTPTDYEQYF
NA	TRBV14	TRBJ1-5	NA	TGTGCCAGCAGACCAACTTTTATGGGGGATAGCAATCAGCCCCAGCATTTT	CASRPTFMGDSNQPQHF
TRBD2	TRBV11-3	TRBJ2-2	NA	TGTGCCAGCAGGGGACTAGCGGCCAGTGCGGGGGAGCTGTTTTTT	CASRGLAASAGELFF
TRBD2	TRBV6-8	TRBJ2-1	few	TGTGCCAGCAGTACTAGCGGGCCTTCCTACAATGAGCAGTTCTTC	CASSTSGPSYNEQFF
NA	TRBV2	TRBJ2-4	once	TGTGCCAGCAGTTTGCGCAGGGCGGGCAAAAACATTCAGTACTTC	CASSLRRAGKNIQYF
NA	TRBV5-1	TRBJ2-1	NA	TGCGCCAGCAGCGGGCGGGACTGGGAGGATGAGCAGTTCTTC	CASSGRDWEDEQFF
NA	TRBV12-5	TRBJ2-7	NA	TGTGCTAGTGGTTTCAGCAGGGACGAGCAGTACTTC	CASGFSRDEQYF
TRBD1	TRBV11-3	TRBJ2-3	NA	TGTGCCAGCGCCCGGGACAGGGCAGTCCCAGATACGCAGTATTTT	CASARDRAVPDTQYF
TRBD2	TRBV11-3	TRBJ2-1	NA	TGTGCCAGCGGGGGACTAGCCGATACCTACAATGAGCAGTTCTTC	CASGGLADTYNEQFF
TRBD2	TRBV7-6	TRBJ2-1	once	TGTGCCAGCAGCTCTAGGGAAGTTGGGACTAGCGGGAGCCGGGGCACCTACAATGAGCAGTTCTTC	CASSSREVGTSGSRGTYNEQFF
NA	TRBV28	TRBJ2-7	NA	TGTGCCAGCAGTGGAGGAGCCACGCGCGAGCAGTACTTC	CASSGGATREQYF
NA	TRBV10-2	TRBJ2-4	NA	TGCGCCAGCATGGAGACAGTAGCCAAAAACATTCAGTACTTC	CASMETVAKNIQYF
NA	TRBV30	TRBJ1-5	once	TGTGCCTGGAGTGTAAGGGGAAGTCAGCCCCAGCATTTT	CAWSVRGSQPQHF
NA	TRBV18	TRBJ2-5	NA	TGTGCCAGCTCACCTCTCCGGCAGACCCAGTACTTC	CASSPLRQTQYF
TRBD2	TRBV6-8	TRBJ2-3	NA	TGTGCCAGCAGTTATACTTTTGGGCGATTCGGGGGGTTCACAGATACGCAGTATTTT	CASSYTFGRFGGFTDTQYF
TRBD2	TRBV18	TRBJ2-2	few	TGTGCCAGCTCACCATCTCCGGGAGGGCTAACCGGGGAGCTGTTTTTT	CASSPSPGGLTGELFF
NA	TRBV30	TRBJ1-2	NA	TGTGCCTGGAGGACGGGAGGGGGCTACACCTTC	CAWRTGGGYTF
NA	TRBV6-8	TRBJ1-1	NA	TGTGCCAGCAGTTATGCCCGGTACACTGAAGCTTTCTTT	CASSYARYTEAFF
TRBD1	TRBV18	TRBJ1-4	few	TGTGCCAGCTCACCACCTGGACAGGTGGGGAAATTGTTTTTT	CASSPPGQVGKLFF
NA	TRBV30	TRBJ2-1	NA	TGTGCCTGGAACCTACGGTACAATGAGCAGTTCTTC	CAWNLRYNEQFF
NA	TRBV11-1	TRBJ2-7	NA	TGTGCCAGCAGCTTCTCGGGACTGACCTACGAGCAGTACTTC	CASSFSGLTYEQYF
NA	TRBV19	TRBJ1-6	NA	TGTGCCAGTATTCCAGGGGAAGGGTCACCCCTCCACTTT	CASIPGEGSPLHF
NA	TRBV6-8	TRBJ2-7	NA	TGTGCCAGCAGAGGGACCGGGAGATCCTTCTACGAGCAGTACTTC	CASRGTGRSFYEQYF
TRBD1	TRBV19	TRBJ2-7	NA	TGTGCCAGTAGTAGTAGACCGGGACAGGGTGACCACGAGCAGTACTTC	CASSSRPGQGDHEQYF
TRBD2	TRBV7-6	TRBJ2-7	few	TGTGCCAGCAGTAGCACCTTGACTAGCGGGGATGTTTACGAGCAGTACTTC	CASSSTLTSGDVYEQYF
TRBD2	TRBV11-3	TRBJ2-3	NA	TGTGCCAGCAGCTTACGACTAGCGGGGGGGGCAGATACGCAGTATTTT	CASSLRLAGGADTQYF
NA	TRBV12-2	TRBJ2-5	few	TGTGCCAGTGATTCGTGGGGCGGGAGTGGCCAAGAGACCCAGTACTTC	CASDSWGGSGQETQYF
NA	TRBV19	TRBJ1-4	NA	TGTGCCAGTAGTATGCGGGGTAATGAAAAACTGTTTTTT	CASSMRGNEKLFF
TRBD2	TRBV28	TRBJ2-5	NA	TGTGCCAGCAGTCCAATAAAGCGGGGGGAGACCCAGTACTTC	CASSPIKRGETQYF
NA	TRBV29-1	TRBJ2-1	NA	TGCAGCGGGGCCCAGGACATGTACAATGAGCAGTTCTTC	CSGAQDMYNEQFF
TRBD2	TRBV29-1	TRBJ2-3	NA	TGCAGCGTTGCTCCTAGCGGGAGTGGGGATACGCAGTATTTT	CSVAPSGSGDTQYF
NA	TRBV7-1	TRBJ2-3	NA	TGTGCCAGCAGACCGGGACTGACGTGGGATACGCAGTATTTT	CASRPGLTWDTQYF
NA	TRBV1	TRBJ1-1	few	TGCGCCAGCAGCCAAGATCTCGGGGTGGTTTCGACTGAAGCTTTCTTT	CASSQDLGVVSTEAFF
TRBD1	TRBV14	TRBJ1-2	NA	TGTGCCAGCAGCCCAGGGGGCGCGACAGGGGGCCGGGGCTACACCTTC	CASSPGGATGGRGYTF
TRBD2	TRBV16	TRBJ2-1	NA	TGTGCCAGCAGTTCCCTCGGGGGGGCAACTTACAATGAGCAGTTCTTC	CASSSLGGATYNEQFF
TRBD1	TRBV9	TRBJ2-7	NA	TGTGCCAGCAGGAAGGACAGGGCTAACGAGCAGTACTTC	CASRKDRANEQYF
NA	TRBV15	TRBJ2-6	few	TGTGCCACCAGCGGTTACAACTCTGGGGCCAACGTCCTGACTTTC	CATSGYNSGANVLTF
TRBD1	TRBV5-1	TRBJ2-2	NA	TGCGCCAGCGAAGAATGGCCAACAGGGGACACCGGGGAGCTGTTTTTT	CASEEWPTGDTGELFF
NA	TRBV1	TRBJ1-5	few	TGCGCCAGCAGCCAAGTGCAAGGGGAATATAGCAATCAGCCCCAGCATTTT	CASSQVQGEYSNQPQHF
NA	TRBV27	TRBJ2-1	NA	TGTGCCAGCAGTTTATCTTCGAACAATGAGCAGTTCTTC	CASSLSSNNEQFF
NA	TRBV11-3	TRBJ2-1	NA	TGTGCCAGCAGCTCCCGGTTGGAGCCCTACAATGAGCAGTTCTTC	CASSSRLEPYNEQFF
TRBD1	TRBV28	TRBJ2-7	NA	TGTGCCAGCAGGGCAAACAGGGGGCTTTTATTCGAGCAGTACTTC	CASRANRGLLFEQYF
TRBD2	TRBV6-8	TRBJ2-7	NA	TGTGCCAGCAGTCTACGGGGACTAGCGGGAGGAATCGAGCAGTACTTC	CASSLRGLAGGIEQYF
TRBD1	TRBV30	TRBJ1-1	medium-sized	TGTGCCTGGAGTGTTAGCCAGGGGGACACTGAAGCTTTCTTT	CAWSVSQGDTEAFF
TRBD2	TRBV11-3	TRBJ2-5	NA	TGTGCCAGCAGCAAGGGACTAGCGGGATTCCAAGAGACCCAGTACTTC	CASSKGLAGFQETQYF
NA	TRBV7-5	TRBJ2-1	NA	TGTGCCAGCAAAAAGGGGGTTACGCGGGGAAACAATGAGCAGTTCTTC	CASKKGVTRGNNEQFF
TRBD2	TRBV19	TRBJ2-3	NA	TGTGCCAGTAGTATCAGGCGGGGGGCCGCAGATACGCAGTATTTT	CASSIRRGAADTQYF